The clone carrying this TCR beta chain was counted many times. Antigen unknown. Time point reported: newly diagnosed GD, antithyroid drugs for less than 3 months. Preparation of the TCR library used RNA extracted from PBMCs. Arm-PCR of CDR3 regions with iRepertoire HTBI primers generated TCR beta libraries. Each CDR3 protein is one row after TCRdb ran MiXCR on the multiplex PCR reads. The data show around 480,000 distinct CDR3 sequences, around 16% seen once. This sample is drawn from a study of regulatory T cells in long-lasting Graves disease. The study, taken as a whole, reports: Results may be inaccurate due to the small sample size. Persistent Graves' patients showed a TCR diversity that was lower than that of newly diagnosed ones.

From germline, CDR1 is KGHSH and CDR2 LQKENI. There are 15 residues in the CDR3. V was pared by 6 bases and J by 2 bases, with 14 bases between. The same data also contributed to another study, on T cells in Graves' hyperthyroidism and ophthalmopathy. That publication notes: A median approximately 6.5 months before onset, the model predicted ophthalmopathy.

V usage is TRBV18 and J usage is TRBJ2-1; D could derive from TRBD1 or TRBD2 (7 bases each). This clonotype was sampled from a woman aged 35-65 years with Graves disease. The sample here was peripheral blood mononuclear cells (PBMCs), taken at new diagnosis, from a patient treated with antithyroid drugs. In DNA, the CDR3 is TGTGCCAGCTCCACGGGGGGACAGCCCTACAATGAGCAGTTCTTC. Protein sequence: CASSTGGQPYNEQFF.